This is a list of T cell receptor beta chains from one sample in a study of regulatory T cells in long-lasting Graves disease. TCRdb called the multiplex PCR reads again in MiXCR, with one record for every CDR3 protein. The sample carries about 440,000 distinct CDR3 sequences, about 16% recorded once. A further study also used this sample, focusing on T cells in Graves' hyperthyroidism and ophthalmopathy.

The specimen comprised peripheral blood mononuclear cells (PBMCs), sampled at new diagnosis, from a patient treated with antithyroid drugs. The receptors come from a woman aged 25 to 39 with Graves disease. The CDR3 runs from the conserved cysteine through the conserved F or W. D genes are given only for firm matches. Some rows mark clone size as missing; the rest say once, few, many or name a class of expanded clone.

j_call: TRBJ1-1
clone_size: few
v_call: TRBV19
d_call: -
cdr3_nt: TGTGCCAGTAGGGACTCAGGGGTAAGAATGAACACTGAAGCTTTCTTT
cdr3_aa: CASRDSGVRMNTEAFF

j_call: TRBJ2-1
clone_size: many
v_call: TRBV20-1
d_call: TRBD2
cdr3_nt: TGCAGTGCTAGGGGACTAGCGGGAATGCAAGCAGGTAATGAGCAGTTCTTC
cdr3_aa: CSARGLAGMQAGNEQFF

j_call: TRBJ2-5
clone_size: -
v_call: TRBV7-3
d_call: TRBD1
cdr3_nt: TGTGCCAGCAGCACTGGGACAGCCCAAGAGACCCGGTACTTC
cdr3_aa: CASSTGTAQETRYF

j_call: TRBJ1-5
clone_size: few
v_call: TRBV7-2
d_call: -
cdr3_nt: TGTGCCAGCAGCTTAGCGGGCGGGACCGGTCAGCCCCAGCATTTT
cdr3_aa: CASSLAGGTGQPQHF

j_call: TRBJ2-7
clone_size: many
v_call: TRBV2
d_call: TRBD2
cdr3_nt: TGTGCCAGCGAGTCTAGCGGGATCAACGAGCAGTACTTC
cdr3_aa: CASESSGINEQYF

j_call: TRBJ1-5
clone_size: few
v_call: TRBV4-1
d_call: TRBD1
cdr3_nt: TGCGCCAGCAGCCAAATCACAGGGGGCGGTCAGCCCCAGCATTTT
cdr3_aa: CASSQITGGGQPQHF

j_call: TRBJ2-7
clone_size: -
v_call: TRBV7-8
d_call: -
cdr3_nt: TGTGCCAGCAGTCACACACCCATGCGACAGACCTACGAGCAGTACTTC
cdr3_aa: CASSHTPMRQTYEQYF

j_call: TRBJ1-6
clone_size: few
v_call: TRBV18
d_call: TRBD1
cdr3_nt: TGTGCCAGCTCAATTACCGCTCTCAGGGGGTATGAAGATAATTCACCCCTCCACTTT
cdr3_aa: CASSITALRGYEDNSPLHF

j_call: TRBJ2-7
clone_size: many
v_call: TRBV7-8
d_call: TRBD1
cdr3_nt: TGTGCCAGCAGCCGCTCATCCCTACAGGGGGCTGGCTACGAGCAGTACTTC
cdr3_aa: CASSRSSLQGAGYEQYF

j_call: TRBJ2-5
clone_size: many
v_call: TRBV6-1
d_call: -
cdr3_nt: TGTGCCAGCAGTGAACTAGTAGGGGGAGGAGAGACCCAGTACTTC
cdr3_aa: CASSELVGGGETQYF

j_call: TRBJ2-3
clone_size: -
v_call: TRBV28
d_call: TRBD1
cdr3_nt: TGTGCCAGCGACCGGGACAGGGGTACAGATACGCAGTATTTT
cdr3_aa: CASDRDRGTDTQYF

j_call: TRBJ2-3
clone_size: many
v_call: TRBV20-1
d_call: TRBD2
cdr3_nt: TGCAGTGCTAGACCTAGCGGGAGGATCACAGATACGCAGTATTTT
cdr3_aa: CSARPSGRITDTQYF

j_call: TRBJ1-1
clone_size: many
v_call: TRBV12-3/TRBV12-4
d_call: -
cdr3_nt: TGTGCCAGCAGTTTACTGGCCCTCTTT
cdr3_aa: CASSLLALF

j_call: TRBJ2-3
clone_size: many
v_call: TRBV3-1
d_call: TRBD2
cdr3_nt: TGTGCCAGCAGCCAACTAACAGGACTAGCGGGCACAGATACGCAGTATTTT
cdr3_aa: CASSQLTGLAGTDTQYF

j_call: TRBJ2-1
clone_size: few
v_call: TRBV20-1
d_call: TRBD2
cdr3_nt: TGCAGTGCTAGAGATCCCCGGACTAGCGGGTACAATGAGCAGTTCTTC
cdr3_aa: CSARDPRTSGYNEQFF

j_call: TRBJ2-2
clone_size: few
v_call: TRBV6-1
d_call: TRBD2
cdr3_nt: TGTGCCAGCAGTGTGGGGACTAGCCACACCGGGGAGCTGTTTTTT
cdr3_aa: CASSVGTSHTGELFF

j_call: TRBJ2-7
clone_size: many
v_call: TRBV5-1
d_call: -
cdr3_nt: TGCGCCAGCAGCTTGGGACAGTACTCCTACGAGCAGTACTTC
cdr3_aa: CASSLGQYSYEQYF

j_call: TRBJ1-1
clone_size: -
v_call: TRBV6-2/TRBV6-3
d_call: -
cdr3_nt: TGTGCCAGCACAGGGGCAACGAACACTGAAGCTTTCTTT
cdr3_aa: CASTGATNTEAFF